This is a list of T cell receptor beta chains from one sample in a study of PD-1 blockade in mismatch repair-deficient tumors. Sequencing was performed with immunoSEQ multiplex PCR; in TCRdb, only in-frame clones are kept and a portion is missing. The sample carries 100,000 to 150,000 clones, roughly 86% recorded once. Sequenced here: peripheral blood, sampled roughly 70 weeks after starting pembrolizumab. The receptors come from an adult with mismatch repair-deficient cancer. Both conserved end residues are part of each CDR3. D genes are given only for firm matches. Part of the rows lack a size; the others show once, few, many or a class for expanded clones.

j_gene: TRBJ2-7
len: 16
v_gene: TRBV28
d_gene: .
abundance: .
CDR3nt: TGTGCCAGCAGTTTCACCCTAGAGGGACTTTCCTACGAGCAGTACTTC
CDR3aa: CASSFTLEGLSYEQYF

j_gene: TRBJ2-1
len: 17
v_gene: TRBV11-3
d_gene: .
abundance: .
CDR3nt: TGTGCCAGCAGCTTGGGGGTAGAGGGACAAGGATACAATGAGCAGTTCTTC
CDR3aa: CASSLGVEGQGYNEQFF

j_gene: TRBJ1-1
len: 13
v_gene: TRBV14
d_gene: .
abundance: once
CDR3nt: TGTGCCAGCAGCCAAGTACCTTGGGGTGGGGCTTTCTTT
CDR3aa: CASSQVPWGGAFF

j_gene: TRBJ1-5
len: 12
v_gene: TRBV15
d_gene: TRBD1
abundance: .
CDR3nt: TGTGCCACCGGGACAGTCCCCGGGCCCCAGCATTTT
CDR3aa: CATGTVPGPQHF

j_gene: TRBJ2-3
len: 19
v_gene: TRBV4-3
d_gene: .
abundance: .
CDR3nt: TGCGCCAGCAGCCAAGTCTTTCGCAGGTCGGACAGCTCCACAGATACGCAGTATTTT
CDR3aa: CASSQVFRRSDSSTDTQYF

j_gene: TRBJ2-5
len: 15
v_gene: TRBV5-4
d_gene: TRBD1
abundance: .
CDR3nt: TGTGCCAGCAGTACGTCAACAGGGGGGCGAGAGACCCAGTACTTC
CDR3aa: CASSTSTGGRETQYF

j_gene: TRBJ1-3
len: 14
v_gene: TRBV28
d_gene: .
abundance: .
CDR3nt: TGTGCCAGCAGACCTAACTACTCGGGAAACACCATATATTTT
CDR3aa: CASRPNYSGNTIYF

j_gene: TRBJ2-7
len: 15
v_gene: TRBV7-8
d_gene: .
abundance: .
CDR3nt: TGTGCCAGCAGCTCGGAGAGCGGTTCCACCTACGAGCAGTACTTC
CDR3aa: CASSSESGSTYEQYF

j_gene: TRBJ2-7
len: 16
v_gene: TRBV4-1
d_gene: .
abundance: .
CDR3nt: TGCGCCAGCAGCCAAGGGAAGGGACTCCAAGGGTACGAGCAGTACTTC
CDR3aa: CASSQGKGLQGYEQYF

j_gene: TRBJ2-5
len: 16
v_gene: TRBV28
d_gene: .
abundance: .
CDR3nt: TGTGCCAGCAGTTCGCCCACTGGGGGGTTGTGGGAGACCCAGTACTTC
CDR3aa: CASSSPTGGLWETQYF

j_gene: TRBJ2-3
len: 14
v_gene: TRBV10-3
d_gene: TRBD2
abundance: .
CDR3nt: TGTGCCGTCCGTTCCGGGACTAGCGGCCATACGCAGTATTTT
CDR3aa: CAVRSGTSGHTQYF

j_gene: TRBJ2-5
len: 14
v_gene: TRBV14
d_gene: .
abundance: once
CDR3nt: TGTGCCAGCAGCCAAGAAGCAGGGCCCACGATCCAGTACTTC
CDR3aa: CASSQEAGPTIQYF

j_gene: TRBJ2-7
len: 13
v_gene: TRBV6-6
d_gene: .
abundance: .
CDR3nt: TGTGCCAGCAGTTACGTCGACAGCTACGAGCAGTACTTC
CDR3aa: CASSYVDSYEQYF

j_gene: TRBJ2-1
len: 14
v_gene: TRBV2
d_gene: .
abundance: .
CDR3nt: TGTGCCAGCAGTGATTCTGGGTCCAACAATGAGCAGTTCTTC
CDR3aa: CASSDSGSNNEQFF

j_gene: TRBJ2-1
len: 16
v_gene: TRBV6-6
d_gene: .
abundance: .
CDR3nt: TGTGCCAGCAGTTACGGGGAGGCCCAGATCTACAATGAGCAGTTCTTC
CDR3aa: CASSYGEAQIYNEQFF

j_gene: TRBJ1-2
len: 16
v_gene: TRBV30
d_gene: .
abundance: .
CDR3nt: TGTGCCTGGAGTGTGGGGGGGCCCCTTATAGGCTATGGCTACACCTTC
CDR3aa: CAWSVGGPLIGYGYTF

j_gene: TRBJ1-5
len: 14
v_gene: TRBV27
d_gene: .
abundance: .
CDR3nt: TGTGCCAGCAGTTCACAGGGAGGCAATCAGCCCCAGCATTTT
CDR3aa: CASSSQGGNQPQHF

j_gene: TRBJ2-5
len: 14
v_gene: TRBV29-1
d_gene: .
abundance: .
CDR3nt: TGCAGCGTTGATGGACTCTCGGGGCAAGAGACCCAGTACTTC
CDR3aa: CSVDGLSGQETQYF

j_gene: TRBJ2-7
len: 10
v_gene: TRBV5-1
d_gene: .
abundance: .
CDR3nt: TGCGCCAGCCGCTCCTACGAGCAGTACTTC
CDR3aa: CASRSYEQYF

j_gene: TRBJ2-6
len: 14
v_gene: TRBV6-5
d_gene: .
abundance: .
CDR3nt: TGTGCCAGCACCATGATCTCTGGGGCCAACGTCCTGACTTTC
CDR3aa: CASTMISGANVLTF

j_gene: TRBJ2-3
len: 14
v_gene: TRBV30
d_gene: .
abundance: once
CDR3nt: TGTGCCTGGACCCCGGGGGCCATCACAGATACGCAGTATTTT
CDR3aa: CAWTPGAITDTQYF

j_gene: TRBJ2-7
len: 16
v_gene: TRBV12-2
d_gene: .
abundance: .
CDR3nt: TGTGCAAGTCGCTTAGGGACTAGCCCGAAACCCTACGAGCAGTACTTC
CDR3aa: CASRLGTSPKPYEQYF

j_gene: TRBJ2-7
len: 13
v_gene: TRBV27
d_gene: .
abundance: .
CDR3nt: TGTGCCAGCAGCTCCTCTTGGCCCTACGAGCAGTACTTC
CDR3aa: CASSSSWPYEQYF

j_gene: TRBJ2-3
len: 15
v_gene: TRBV5-1
d_gene: TRBD2
abundance: .
CDR3nt: TGCGCCAGCAGCTTGGCGGGAGGGCCGGCAGATACGCAGTATTTT
CDR3aa: CASSLAGGPADTQYF

j_gene: TRBJ2-3
len: 17
v_gene: TRBV4-3
d_gene: .
abundance: .
CDR3nt: TGCGCCAGCAGCCAAGGGGACCGAGAGTCTAGCACAGATACGCAGTATTTT
CDR3aa: CASSQGDRESSTDTQYF

j_gene: TRBJ2-7
len: 14
v_gene: TRBV5-1
d_gene: .
abundance: .
CDR3nt: TGCGCCAGCAGCCCCCGACAGGCCGTCTACGAGCAGTACTTC
CDR3aa: CASSPRQAVYEQYF

j_gene: TRBJ2-7
len: 13
v_gene: TRBV6-6
d_gene: .
abundance: .
CDR3nt: TGTGCCAGCAGCCGACGCGGGGCCTACGAGCAGTACTTC
CDR3aa: CASSRRGAYEQYF

j_gene: TRBJ2-7
len: 14
v_gene: TRBV27
d_gene: TRBD1
abundance: .
CDR3nt: TGTGCCAGCAGTTCCGGACAGGGGTCCTACGAGCAGTACTTC
CDR3aa: CASSSGQGSYEQYF

j_gene: TRBJ2-1
len: 15
v_gene: TRBV21-1
d_gene: .
abundance: few
CDR3nt: TGTGCCAGCAGCAAAGCGGGGGAGGGGAGAAATGAGCAGTTCTTC
CDR3aa: CASSKAGEGRNEQFF

j_gene: TRBJ2-7
len: 15
v_gene: TRBV6-6
d_gene: .
abundance: .
CDR3nt: TGTGCCAGCAACCCCAGGTGGGGGGCCGGCTACGAGCAGTACTTC
CDR3aa: CASNPRWGAGYEQYF

j_gene: TRBJ1-1
len: 13
v_gene: TRBV11-2
d_gene: .
abundance: .
CDR3nt: TGTGCCAGCTCTCTGTCCCTGAACACTGAAGCTTTCTTT
CDR3aa: CASSLSLNTEAFF